Described below is a single TCR beta chain sequence and its context. Its antigen is undetermined. Trimming took off 1 base at V and 1 base at J, with 13 bases between the two ends. Germline V gene sequence: CDR1 SGHNT, CDR2 YENEEA. The CDR3 spans 16 residues. The time point here: patch test 3, about 24 weeks after DPC sensitization. Treatment given: therapeutic diphenylcyclopropenone sensitization with weekly scalp DPC. Blood was collected ahead of every patch test applied. The library attached unique molecular identifiers to individual cDNA molecules. Via MiXCR, TCRdb re-called the RACE reads, giving one row per CDR3 protein. The repertoire has 190,000 or so distinct CDR3 sequences, 24% of them found once; the top ten carry over 2%. This sample was included in a study of human T cells and chemical hapten exposure. Study findings and constraints: The number of TCRs over 1 in 1000 frequency stayed unchanged after DPC.

The chain carries TRBV11-3 and TRBJ1-1; D possibly corresponds to TRBD1 (5 bases). This material consisted of whole blood, taken in connection with sensitization to the hapten diphenylcyclopropenone (DPC). The sequence came from a middle-aged woman with alopecia areata. Some clones in this sample may be carry-over from other donors' samples. CDR3: CASSLGRGRGNTEAFF. The CDR3 DNA is TGTGCCAGCAGCTTAGGGAGGGGCAGAGGGAACACTGAAGCTTTCTTT.